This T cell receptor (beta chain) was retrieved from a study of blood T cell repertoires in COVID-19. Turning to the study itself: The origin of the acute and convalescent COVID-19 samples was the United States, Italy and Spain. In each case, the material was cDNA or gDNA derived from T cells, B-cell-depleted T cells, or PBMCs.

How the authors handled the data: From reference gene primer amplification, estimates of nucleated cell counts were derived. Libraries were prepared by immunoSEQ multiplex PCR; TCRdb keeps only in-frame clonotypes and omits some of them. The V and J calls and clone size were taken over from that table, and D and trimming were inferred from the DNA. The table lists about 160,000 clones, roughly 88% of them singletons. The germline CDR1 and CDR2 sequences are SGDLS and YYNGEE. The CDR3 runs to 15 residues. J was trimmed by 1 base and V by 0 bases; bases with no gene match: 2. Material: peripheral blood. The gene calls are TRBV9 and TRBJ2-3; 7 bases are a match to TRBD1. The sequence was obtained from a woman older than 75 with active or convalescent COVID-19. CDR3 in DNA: TGTGCCAGCAGCGTAGACGGACAGGGCACAGATACGCAGTATTTT. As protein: CASSVDGQGTDTQYF.